This T cell receptor beta chain was obtained from a study of control samples from healthy donors and cancer patients. Produced via immunoSEQ multiplex PCR; TCRdb's table is partial and in-frame only. The sample holds 150,000 or so clones, roughly 93% seen once. This CDR3 is built from 17 residues. Germline V gives CDR1 MGHRA, CDR2 YSYEKL. V was cut by 0 bases and J by 4 bases, with 19 bases left in between. The sequenced sample consisted of blood. The rearrangement uses TRBV4-1 and TRBJ2-7; maybe TRBD1 (6 bases). The TCR originated in a man between 18 and 29 years old in good health. CDR3 coding DNA: TGCGCCAGCAGCCAAGAGGGGGCTCTCGGGACCTGGTACGAGCAGTACTTC. Translating gives CASSQEGALGTWYEQYF.